This T cell receptor beta chain was sequenced during a study of blood T cell repertoires in COVID-19 (dated by TCRdb to about 2020). Broadly, across the study: Collaborator samples came from the United States, Italy and Spain and covered acute and convalescent phases of COVID-19. The prospective study material was composed of cDNA or gDNA derived from T cells, B-cell-depleted T cells, or PBMCs. The dataset comprised deeply sampled blood TCRbeta repertoires from subjects exposed to, actively infected with, or recovered from COVID-19. The repertoires were released in a freely available public database meant as a resource for research on the immune response to SARS-CoV-2. The samples were drawn from the first 160 participants of the ongoing ImmuneRACE study and from 1,254 subjects provided by 6 global collaborators. Sample metadata almost always included a de-identified subject ID, COVID-19 status, age in years and sex. HLA class I and class II types, where available, came from metadata supplied by the sample provider rather than from assay-based typing.

Collaborating institutions collected whole blood in K2EDTA tubes following their own protocols. For TCRbeta analysis, collaborators shipped samples as frozen whole blood, isolated PBMCs, or DNA extracted from either of those sample types. The junction shows trimming of 4 bases on V and 7 bases on J, plus 23 bases between the germline ends. CDR1 and CDR2, looked up from the germline V gene, are SGDLS and YYNGEE. Counted from cysteine to phenylalanine, this CDR3 has 17 amino acids. Only the CDR3 DNA stays, 51 bases, in frame from base 1. The paper as a whole reports these results and caveats: The quantity of clinical and demographic metadata differed by source and by participant and was supplied without curation.

The immunoSEQ Assay, a bias-controlled multiplex PCR, was used to amplify TCRbeta CDR3 regions from genomic DNA. The study's processing was this. The number of nucleated cells in each sample was estimated from the amplification of reference gene primers within the assay. To quantify the absolute abundance of each unique TCRbeta CDR3 rearrangement, sequence reads were collapsed and filtered. For each sample, productive Simpson clonality was calculated as the square root of Simpson's diversity index across productive rearrangements. TCRdb retrieved this table from immuneACCESS and kept in-frame rearrangements only. Not all clones are present; in checked studies, unresolved V genes account for under half, and no reason is known for the remainder. The DNA gave D and trimming, while V, J and clone size come from that table. This sample gives roughly 100,000 clones in total; about 91% of them show up just once. Of the sample, roughly 6% is held by the ten largest clones.

Comments on this clone: Its antigen has not been determined. There are no base qualities to consult, and no much larger clone falls within one base.

The sequencing input was peripheral blood. The V gene is TRBV9 and the J gene is TRBJ1-4; TRBD1 might be the D gene, on 6 matching bases. The sequence was collected from a human donor in a cohort sampled during active COVID-19. The DNA is TGTGCCAGCAGCCTCAACCCCATGGGGGCGGGAGGTGAAAAACTGTTTTTT. Translation gives CASSLNPMGAGGEKLFF.